A selection of T cell receptor beta chains follows, all from one sample in a study of blood T cell repertoires in COVID-19. The repertoire was sequenced with immunoSEQ multiplex PCR; TCRdb's copy has only in-frame clones and lacks some. In the table there are 300,000 to 450,000 clones, about four fifths of which are singletons. Sequencing was performed on peripheral blood. Receptor source: a human donor with acute or convalescent COVID-19. The donor label of this sample is uncertain. Each CDR3 is given with its conserved first and last residue. A D gene is named only where the DNA matches it firmly. Clone sizes are given selectively: once, few, many, or a class where the clone is expanded.

>TRBJ2-3|.|.|TRBV7-9
TGTGCCAGCAGCCCCCCCGTGACAAGCACAGATACGCAGTATTTT
CASSPPVTSTDTQYF
>TRBJ2-4|.|.|TRBV4-2
TGTGCCAGCAGCCCAGAAATTTTCCGCGTCGGGAGAGGGAACATTCAGTACTTC
CASSPEIFRVGRGNIQYF
>TRBJ1-2|.|.|TRBV5-4
TGTGCCAGCAGCCGCCCGACAGGAGATACGAACTATGGCTACACCTTC
CASSRPTGDTNYGYTF
>TRBJ2-2|.|.|TRBV5-5
TGTGCCAGCAGCCCGGAGGTTGGCCGAGAGCTGTTTTTT
CASSPEVGRELFF
>TRBJ2-4|.|.|TRBV5-6
TGTGCCAGCAGCTTGGGACAGGCACTTGAGCACTTC
CASSLGQALEHF
>TRBJ1-3|.|.|TRBV5-1
TGCGCCAGCAGCCCCGGCAGGAACCAAAACACCATATATTTT
CASSPGRNQNTIYF
>TRBJ1-2|.|.|TRBV6-5
TGTGCCAGCAGTTACTCGGGCAGGGTCGATGGCTACACCTTC
CASSYSGRVDGYTF
>TRBJ1-1|.|.|TRBV2
TGTGCCAGCAGTGTGTCAGTACGGAACACTGAAGCTTTCTTT
CASSVSVRNTEAFF
>TRBJ1-2|.|.|TRBV3-1/TRBV3-2
TGTGCCAGCAGTTCCCAGAGGAACTATGGCTACACCTTC
CASSSQRNYGYTF
>TRBJ1-1|.|.|TRBV10-2
TGCGCCAGCAGTGTCCCCCTCGGGAGAAACACTGAAGCTTTCTTT
CASSVPLGRNTEAFF
>TRBJ1-2|TRBD1|.|TRBV18
TGTGCCAGCTCGCCAGGACAGGGGTTAAGTGGCTACACCTTC
CASSPGQGLSGYTF
>TRBJ2-1|TRBD1|.|TRBV30
TGTGCCTGGAGTGGGCAGGGGGCATTTCATGAGCAGTTCTTC
CAWSGQGAFHEQFF
>TRBJ1-1|TRBD1|.|TRBV2
TGTGCCAGCAGCGACAGGGAAGTGAGGATGAACACTGAAGCTTTCTTT
CASSDREVRMNTEAFF
>TRBJ1-1|.|once|TRBV13
TGTGCCAGCAGCTTAGGGGGCGCGTACACTGAAGCTTTCTTT
CASSLGGAYTEAFF
>TRBJ2-7|.|.|TRBV6-5
TGTGCCAGCAGTTATGGGGGGTTCCTCTCCTACGAGCAGTACTTC
CASSYGGFLSYEQYF
>TRBJ1-2|.|.|TRBV29-1
TGCAGCGTTGAGGAGGGCTACCATGGCTACACCTTC
CSVEEGYHGYTF
>TRBJ1-2|TRBD1|few|TRBV27
TGTGCCAGCAGTGCGGACAGGAGATATGGCTACACCTTC
CASSADRRYGYTF
>TRBJ1-1|.|once|TRBV19
TGTGCCAGTACCCCCGGGGTGAGAGGCACTGAAGCTTTCTTT
CASTPGVRGTEAFF
>TRBJ1-1|.|.|TRBV7-2
TGTGCCAGCAGCTTAGTGCAGGGCCCCACTGAAGCTTTCTTT
CASSLVQGPTEAFF
>TRBJ2-7|TRBD2|.|TRBV7-2
TGTGCCAGCAGCCAGACTAGCGGTCGGACATACGAGCAGTACTTC
CASSQTSGRTYEQYF
>TRBJ1-2|.|.|TRBV11-2
TGTGCCAGCAGCCGTCGACACCAAAATAACTATGGCTACACCTTC
CASSRRHQNNYGYTF
>TRBJ1-6|.|.|TRBV11-2
TGTGCCAGCAGCTTGACTCCCCCGAGGAGTAATTCACCCCTCCACTTT
CASSLTPPRSNSPLHF
>TRBJ1-2|TRBD1|.|TRBV6-5
TGTGCCAGCAGTTACTCCTCGACAGGGACCTATGGCTACACCTTC
CASSYSSTGTYGYTF
>TRBJ1-1|.|.|TRBV10-3
TGTGCCATCAGTGACAGGGGACCGATACGGACTGAAGCTTTCTTT
CAISDRGPIRTEAFF
>TRBJ2-5|TRBD2|.|TRBV7-2
TGTGCCAGCAGCCAGGGGACTAGCGGGGGCCAAGAGACCCAGTACTTC
CASSQGTSGGQETQYF
>TRBJ1-4|TRBD1|.|TRBV18
TGTGCCAGCTCTCCGGACAGGACTAATGAAAAACTGTTTTTT
CASSPDRTNEKLFF
>TRBJ2-4|TRBD2|.|TRBV18
TGTGCCAGCTCCCCGCGAGACGGGGAGGGAGCCAAAAACATTCAGTACTTC
CASSPRDGEGAKNIQYF
>TRBJ1-5|.|once|TRBV3-1/TRBV3-2
TGTGCCAGCAGCCAAGTTGGGGGCGCCGGGAGCAATCAGCCCCAGCATTTT
CASSQVGGAGSNQPQHF
>TRBJ2-1|.|.|TRBV10-1
TGCGCCAGCAGTGAGGGCGGGACGGGCCACAATGAGCAGTTCTTC
CASSEGGTGHNEQFF
>TRBJ1-6|.|.|TRBV30
TGTGCCTGGGTAGGACAGCCGATTAATTCACCCCTCCACTTT
CAWVGQPINSPLHF
>TRBJ2-1|TRBD2|once|TRBV6-1
TGTGCCAGCAGTGGGCTAGCGGGAGGGTTAGTCAATGAGCAGTTCTTC
CASSGLAGGLVNEQFF
>TRBJ2-1|TRBD1|.|TRBV29-1
TGCAGCACCGGACAGGGGGGAATCAATGAGCAGTTCTTC
CSTGQGGINEQFF
>TRBJ1-4|TRBD1|.|TRBV6-5
TGTGCCAGCAGTTACACAGGGGGTCGGAATGAAAAACTGTTTTTT
CASSYTGGRNEKLFF
>TRBJ1-2|TRBD1|.|TRBV7-9
TGTGCCAGCAGCCTAGGACCCGACAGGGAAAGGAGGGAGGGCTACACCTTC
CASSLGPDRERREGYTF
>TRBJ1-1|.|.|TRBV6-5
TGTGCCAGCCGGAACCCTCATTGGGGGGACGAAGGGGCTTTCTTT
CASRNPHWGDEGAFF
>TRBJ1-5|.|.|TRBV6-5
TGTGCCAGCAGTACTCGTAGCAATCAGCCCCAGCATTTT
CASSTRSNQPQHF
>TRBJ2-7|TRBD1|.|TRBV7-9
TGTGCCAGCAGCTTAAGCGGACAGGGGGCATGGGAGCAGTACTTC
CASSLSGQGAWEQYF
>TRBJ2-5|TRBD1|.|TRBV2
TGTGCCAGCGGTTCACAGGGGGGCTGGGAGACCCAGTACTTC
CASGSQGGWETQYF
>TRBJ2-1|TRBD1|.|TRBV6-4
TGTGCCAGCAGTGCCTCGACAGGGGGCTACAATGAGCAGTTCTTC
CASSASTGGYNEQFF